This entry lists 31 T cell receptor beta chains sequenced from one sample in a study of shared clonotypes between healthy human individuals. Method: immunoSEQ multiplex PCR; TCRdb's copy keeps in-frame clones and lacks some. The sample holds under 650,000 clones; roughly 95% are singletons and the top ten take about 0.064%. Sequenced sample: naive CD4+ T cells sorted from blood. The subset was: CD45RA+ positively selected. The receptors derive from a woman aged 30 to 39 in good health.

The genes are TRBV27 and TRBJ2-2; TRBD1 matches at 8 bases. J gave up 7 bases and V 5 bases, and 6 bases lay outside the gene matches. CDR3 length equals 14 residues. CDR1 MNHEY and CDR2 SMNVEV come from the germline V gene (reference sequence). In nucleotides, the CDR3 is TGTGCCAGCAGTATAAGACAGGGGAACGGGGAGCTGTTTTTT. Translated: CASSIRQGNGELFF.

The chain couples TRBV4-1 to TRBJ2-3, with 12 positions matching TRBD1. V shed 5 bases, J shed 6 bases, and the junction held 9 bases outside the gene matches. The CDR3 sequence is 16 residues long. The germline V gene encodes CDR1 MGHRA and CDR2 YSYEKL. CDR3 DNA: TGCGCCAGCAGCGGCCGGGACAGGGGGCTGGGGGATACGCAGTATTTT. The encoded protein is CASSGRDRGLGDTQYF.

The chain couples TRBV7-9 to TRBJ2-3; 12 nucleotides line up with TRBD2. Germline values: CDR1 SEHNR, CDR2 FQNEAQ (reference sequence). The CDR3 is made up of 19 amino acids. V was clipped by 4 bases and J by 5 bases; unmatched bases: 16. The CDR3 protein is CASSSGLAGSWGRGDTQYF. In DNA form, the CDR3 reads TGTGCCAGCAGCTCTGGACTAGCGGGATCATGGGGGAGAGGAGATACGCAGTATTTT.

This chain uses TRBV28 with TRBJ2-7; 8 positions match TRBD1. Germline CDR1 reads MDHEN; CDR2 reads SYDVKM. There are 15 residues in the CDR3. After removal of 10 bases from V and 1 base from J, the junction contained 12 bases not matched to a gene. CDR3 sequence (DNA): TGTGCCACCGACTTTTCAGGACAGGGTTCCTACGAGCAGTACTTC. Protein product: CATDFSGQGSYEQYF.

The rearrangement uses TRBV18 and TRBJ1-2; 9 positions agree with TRBD1. The length of the CDR3 is 15 residues. Germline assignment: CDR1 KGHSH and CDR2 LQKENI. The V gene end was trimmed by 6 bases and the J gene end by 3 bases; junction bases not matched to a gene: 8. For the CDR3, the DNA is TGTGCCAGCTCCCGCAGGGACAGGGAAGACTATGGCTACACCTTC. This gives the protein CASSRRDREDYGYTF.

V and J are TRBV29-1 and TRBJ2-1, with 11 positions matching TRBD2. This CDR3 is built from 14 residues. With 6 bases clipped from V and 4 bases from J, the junction kept 5 bases outside the gene matches. Per germline, CDR1 SQVTM and CDR2 ANQGSEA. CDR3 residues: CSVVLAGGYNEQFF. CDR3 bases: TGCAGCGTGGTTCTAGCGGGAGGTTACAATGAGCAGTTCTTC.

This clone was recorded once. In nucleotides, the CDR3 is TGTGCCAGTAGTATGGGGGGACTCTACGAGCAGTACTTC. This codes for CASSMGGLYEQYF. The chain links TRBV19 to TRBJ2-7; perhaps TRBD2 as D (6 bases). Germline V gene data show CDR1 as LNHDA and CDR2 as SQIVND (reference sequence). The ends were cut back, 3 bases at V and 3 bases at J, with 9 bases in the middle. This CDR3 is 13 amino acids long.

The rearrangement links TRBV7-8 to TRBJ1-1; D uncertain. V dropped 6 bases and J dropped 1 base, with 18 bases sitting between them. The CDR3 covers 16 residues. Germline V CDR1 and CDR2: SGHVS, FQNEAQ. The CDR3 loop reads CASRGSTSTANTEAFF. DNA of the CDR3: TGTGCCAGCAGGGGTTCGACCAGCACAGCGAACACTGAAGCTTTCTTT.

The J gene is TRBJ2-7, the V gene TRBV9; D might be TRBD1 or TRBD2, each matching 6 bases. The length of the CDR3 is 13 residues. The V and J ends lost 7 bases and 3 bases respectively, with 14 bases between them. CDR1 is SGDLS and CDR2 is YYNGEE in the germline V gene. The CDR3 spells CASRGQFFYEQYF. The DNA of the CDR3 is TGTGCCAGCCGGGGGCAGTTTTTCTACGAGCAGTACTTC.

The table lists this clone with a count of one. The chain has TRBV7-9 and TRBJ2-1; perhaps TRBD1 as D (6 bases). V was pared by 3 bases and J by 6 bases, with 15 bases between. CDR3 size: 15 residues. Germline CDR1 is SEHNR and CDR2 is FQNEAQ (reference sequence). In DNA form, the CDR3 reads TGTGCCAGCAGCTTGACGTGGCAGGGGAGCAATGAGCAGTTCTTC. Translated, it gives CASSLTWQGSNEQFF.

V is TRBV28 and J is TRBJ1-5; the D is unclear. CDR3 length: 12 amino acids. Between the trimmed V and J ends, which lost 8 bases and 9 bases, there was a span of 14 bases. Germline assignment: CDR1 MDHEN and CDR2 SYDVKM. CDR3 in amino acids: CASCPGSVPQHF. The DNA for the CDR3 is TGTGCCAGCTGTCCGGGTTCTGTGCCCCAGCATTTT. The whole variable domain, remainder taken from reference TRBV28 and TRBJ1-5, is DVKVTQSSRYLVKRTGEKVFLECVQDMDHENMFWYRQDPGLGLRLIYFSYDVKMKEKGDIPEGYSVSREKKERFSLILESASTNQTSMYLCASCPGSVPQHFGDGTRLSIL.

The V and J genes are TRBV7-8 and TRBJ1-5; D is uncertain. Germline V gene data show CDR1 as SGHVS and CDR2 as FQNEAQ. CDR3 length: 13 amino acids. Deletions cut 2 bases from V and 8 bases from J, with 10 bases between. The CDR3 spells CASSLTLSEPQHF. The DNA of the CDR3 is TGTGCCAGCAGCTTAACCTTATCAGAGCCCCAGCATTTT.

J is TRBJ1-4 and V is TRBV6-5; 10 nucleotides align to TRBD1. CDR1 is MNHEY and CDR2 is SVGAGI in the germline V gene. V lost 6 bases to trimming and J lost 10 bases; unmatched junction nucleotides: 8. The CDR3 spans 14 residues. CDR3 nucleotide sequence: TGTGCCAGCAGCCCCGACAGGGGGCTCGTAAAACTGTTTTTT. This translates into CASSPDRGLVKLFF.

The genes are TRBV7-9 and TRBJ2-5, with D unclear. CDR1 is SEHNR, CDR2 FQNEAQ, per germline (reference sequence). Trimming removed 1 base from V and 4 bases from J, with 13 bases in between. The CDR3 has 15 residues. The CDR3 sequence is CASSLVLARRETQYF. CDR3 coding DNA: TGTGCCAGCAGCTTAGTACTTGCGCGCAGAGAGACCCAGTACTTC.

V usage is TRBV4-2 and J usage is TRBJ1-2; D not resolved. The CDR3 covers 15 residues. Germline loops: CDR1 LGHNA, CDR2 YNFKEQ. V gave up 0 bases and J gave up 4 bases, with 12 bases separating them. The CDR3 region has the DNA TGTGCCAGCAGCCAAGATATTGAAGGAGTCTATGGCTACACCTTC. Translating gives CASSQDIEGVYGYTF.

CDR3 nucleotides: TGTGCCAGCAGTGGAGCCGGGACAGGGTACTACGAGCAGTACTTC. Its protein is CASSGAGTGYYEQYF. The chain recombines TRBV6-1 with TRBJ2-7, with 9 bases that match TRBD1. V dropped 4 bases and J dropped 3; count of bases not matched to a gene: 7. The CDR3 contains 15 residues. The germline V gene has CDR1 MNHNS and CDR2 SASEGT.

The chain links TRBV28 to TRBJ1-2, with 11 bases lining up with TRBD1. J lost 6 bases, V lost 6 bases, and 9 bases had no gene match. CDR3 length: 15 residues. Germline V lookup: CDR1 MDHEN, CDR2 SYDVKM. As DNA, the CDR3 is TGTGCCAGCAGCTCCGGGACAGGGGGTCTAGATGGCTACACCTTC. Translation gives CASSSGTGGLDGYTF.

This clone was seen once. V gene TRBV5-1 combines with J gene TRBJ1-4; D not certain. Trimming cost V 4 bases and J 4 bases, with 17 bases left between them. CDR1 and CDR2 (germline): SGHRS, YFSETQ. The CDR3 runs to 16 residues. The CDR3 loop reads CASSIIPGGRNEKLFF. The DNA of the CDR3 is TGCGCCAGCAGCATTATACCCGGAGGGCGTAATGAAAAACTGTTTTTT.

V usage is TRBV27 and J usage is TRBJ1-6, with D perhaps TRBD1 (6 bases). Trimming left V 4 bases short and J 4 bases short, with 11 bases between. The germline V gene has CDR1 MNHEY and CDR2 SMNVEV (reference sequence). There are 15 residues in the CDR3. In DNA form, the CDR3 reads TGTGCCAGCAGTTCCTCAGGACAGTATAATTCACCCCTCCACTTT. Translated: CASSSSGQYNSPLHF.

V usage is TRBV5-4 and J usage is TRBJ2-5; D unclear. V shed 3 bases and J shed 4 bases, with 22 bases lying between them. Germline CDR1 and CDR2: SGHNT and YYREEE (reference sequence). The CDR3 is 17 residues long. The CDR3 DNA follows: TGTGCCAGCAGCTCGGAGAAAACAGAATGGGTCAGAGAGACCCAGTACTTC. This translates into CASSSEKTEWVRETQYF.

This clone was seen just once. DNA for the CDR3: TGTGCCAGCAGTGTAGGCGGGAGGGGCACTGAAGCTTTCTTT. Protein sequence: CASSVGGRGTEAFF. This chain links TRBV28 with TRBJ1-1; maybe TRBD1 (5 bases). The CDR3 is 14 amino acids. The germline V gene encodes CDR1 MDHEN and CDR2 SYDVKM. Deletions cut 5 bases from V and 4 bases from J, with 14 bases between.

Regarding this clone: Other DNA sequences in the same sample also yield this CDR3. The V call is TRBV20-1, the J call TRBJ2-1; D gene ambiguous. The CDR3 runs 11 residues. Trimming left V 4 bases short and J 3 bases short, with 4 bases between. In germline, CDR1 is DFQATT, CDR2 SNEGSKA (reference sequence). CDR3 loop: CSATSYNEQFF. Written as DNA, the CDR3 is TGCAGTGCTACGAGCTACAATGAGCAGTTCTTC.

With respect to this clone: Other DNA sequences in the sample encode the same CDR3. This rearrangement joins TRBV18 to TRBJ2-3; D unclear. The V gene lost 4 bases and the J gene lost 1 base, with 6 bases spanning the gap. This CDR3 is built from 13 residues. Per the germline V gene, CDR1 is KGHSH and CDR2 is LQKENI. The CDR3 DNA sequence: TGTGCCAGCTCACGGGGTGGCACAGATACGCAGTATTTT. Its protein product is CASSRGGTDTQYF.

Written as DNA, the CDR3 is TGTGCCATCAGTGATCGGGAACTCGGCCCGGAGTTCTTC. Its translation is CAISDRELGPEFF. The V gene is TRBV10-3, the J gene TRBJ2-1; the D gene is possibly TRBD2 (5 bases). The CDR3 runs to 13 residues. The germline V gene encodes CDR1 ENHRY and CDR2 SYGVKD. The germline V and J ends were trimmed by 3 bases and 14 bases, with 17 bases remaining between them.

V is TRBV25-1 and J is TRBJ2-7; D is unclear. The CDR3 has 13 residues. Trimming cost V 2 bases and J 6 bases, with 11 bases left between them. Germline V gene sequence: CDR1 MGHDK, CDR2 SYGVNS. CDR3 region: CASSEGSVREQYF. The DNA of the CDR3 is TGTGCCAGCAGTGAAGGGTCAGTGCGCGAGCAGTACTTC.

This rearrangement joins TRBV27 to TRBJ1-5, with 8 nucleotides matching TRBD1. CDR3 size: 14 residues. The trim removed 2 bases at V and 6 bases at J, leaving 3 bases unmatched. Per germline, CDR1 MNHEY and CDR2 SMNVEV (reference sequence). The CDR3 DNA reads TGTGCCAGCAGTTTAAGGACAGGGAGTCAGCCCCAGCATTTT. Translation gives CASSLRTGSQPQHF.

The chain recombines TRBV25-1 with TRBJ1-3, with D unresolved. CDR1 is MGHDK and CDR2 is SYGVNS in the germline V gene. The CDR3 is 14 residues long. V was cut by 1 base and J by 0 bases, with 4 bases left in between. The DNA of the CDR3 is TGTGCCAGCAGTGAATTAAGCTCTGGAAACACCATATATTTT. Its translation: CASSELSSGNTIYF.

The V call is TRBV19, the J call TRBJ2-7, with TRBD2 matching over 11 bases. Germline V gene lookup returns CDR1 LNHDA and CDR2 SQIVND (reference sequence). V dropped 5 bases and J dropped 2; count of bases not matched to a gene: 5. The CDR3 consists of 15 residues. The DNA for the CDR3 is TGTGCCAGTAGTGTACTAGCGGGAGTTACCTACGAGCAGTACTTC. Translation gives CASSVLAGVTYEQYF.

The DNA for the CDR3 is TGTGCCAGCAGCAGGGCCGGGGTCCAAGAGACCCAGTACTTC. Encoded protein: CASSRAGVQETQYF. This chain joins TRBV6-1 and TRBJ2-5, with D perhaps TRBD1 or TRBD2 (5 bases each). This CDR3 is built from 14 residues. Germline assignment: CDR1 MNHNS and CDR2 SASEGT. V dropped 6 bases and J dropped 1 base, with 12 bases sitting between them.

V is TRBV28 and J is TRBJ1-5; D ambiguous. Trimming took 3 bases from V and 11 from J, leaving 17 bases between them. The germline V gene encodes CDR1 MDHEN and CDR2 SYDVKM. This CDR3 region has 14 residues. The CDR3: CASSLEQLPGTQHF. The CDR3 DNA sequence: TGTGCCAGCAGTTTGGAGCAGCTCCCCGGGACCCAGCATTTT.

The gene calls are TRBV5-8 and TRBJ2-3, with a possible D match to TRBD2 (5 bases). Trimming pared 2 bases from V and 5 bases from J, leaving 12 bases between. The CDR3 is 14 amino acids. Germline lookup yields CDR1 SGHTS and CDR2 YDEGEE. The CDR3 bases are TGTGCCAGCAGCTTTTTGTTCGGGGTAGATACGCAGTATTTT. Residues: CASSFLFGVDTQYF. Using reference TRBV5-8 and TRBJ2-3 for the parts outside the CDR3, the full variable domain is EAGVTQSPTHLIKTRGQQATLRCSPISGHTSVYWYQQALGLGLQFLLWYDEGEERNRGNFPPRFSGRQFPNYSSELNVNALELEDSALYLCASSFLFGVDTQYFGPGTRLTVL.